These T cell receptor beta chains were read from a single sample in a study of shared clonotypes between healthy human individuals. Assay used: immunoSEQ multiplex PCR; TCRdb lists only in-frame clones, some missing. The data show approximately 640,000 clones, roughly 70% seen once. The specimen was memory CD4+ T cells sorted from blood. The source of these receptors is a woman aged 30 to 39 in good health. The CDR3 runs from the conserved cysteine through the conserved F or W. Size tells how often a clone was seen (once, few, many) or the class of an expanded clone, and some rows leave it out.

cdr3_length	v_call	j_call	clone_size	cdr3_aa
11	TRBV6-5	TRBJ2-1	few	CASSYKTRQFF
12	TRBV28	TRBJ1-2	NA	CAGKGYDYGYTF
15	TRBV5-1	TRBJ1-2	NA	CASSDPGRRNYGYTF
13	TRBV6-1	TRBJ2-2	NA	CASLSRGPGELFF
12	TRBV2	TRBJ1-2	NA	CASSLTGVGYTF
14	TRBV28	TRBJ2-7	NA	CASSLYLVNYEQYF
14	TRBV7-2	TRBJ2-5	NA	CASSSPGQQETQYF
14	TRBV5-1	TRBJ2-2	NA	CASSLGQATGELFF
16	TRBV7-9	TRBJ2-2	few	CASSQPSGSNTGELFF
15	TRBV11-2	TRBJ1-5	NA	CASSLDYRANQPQHF
16	TRBV28	TRBJ2-3	few	CAGSHNSGRGWDTQYF
12	TRBV27	TRBJ2-7	NA	CASTGDSYEQYF
16	TRBV12-1	TRBJ2-7	NA	CASSFLPGLARHEQYF
14	TRBV2	TRBJ1-1	many	CASRNSESNTEAFF
14	TRBV10-2	TRBJ1-4	NA	CASSRTGKNEKLFF
15	TRBV10-1	TRBJ2-7	once	CASSELASGRHEQYF
15	TRBV19	TRBJ2-2	few	CASRTSGSRTGELFF
13	TRBV4-1	TRBJ2-7	NA	CASSQDDSGRYYF
13	TRBV5-4	TRBJ2-5	NA	CASSFPGGETQYF
14	TRBV5-1	TRBJ1-5	NA	CASSRGSGDQPQHF
17	TRBV7-9	TRBJ1-1	NA	CASSFWGRGRANTEAFF
17	TRBV4-1	TRBJ2-5	once	CASSQLGARVAGETQYF
15	TRBV6-5	TRBJ1-1	NA	CASSSTMGWGTEAFF
16	TRBV28	TRBJ2-4	NA	CASSLLSGRLRNIQYF